The clone carrying this TCR beta chain was counted at least ten times. This record belongs to a study of spatial heterogeneity in lung cancer. Overall study context: Beta-chain sequences consistently outnumbered alpha-chain sequences in detection. Raw-read counts averaged over ten per unique TCR and UMI combination.

Time point reported: sample taken at primary tumor resection. Unsorted whole RNA from tumor, nontumor lung or frozen PBMC underwent sequencing. The donor population consisted of 72 patients with untreated, early-stage non-small cell lung cancer. MiXCR, run by TCRdb on the 5' RACE reads, gives a single entry per CDR3 protein. This table has about 23,000 distinct CDR3 sequences, less than 5.5% appearing once. CDR3 length equals 11 residues. V was trimmed by 7 bases and J by 5 bases, leaving 7 bases between them. Germline CDR1 reads LGHDT; CDR2 reads YNNKEL (reference sequence). The clonotype originates from a male donor with early-stage non-small cell lung cancer. Specimen: PBMCs, collected at surgery. This sequence joins TRBV3-1 and TRBJ2-3, with unresolved D. This CDR3 reads CASTGRDTQYF. The CDR3, as DNA: TGTGCCAGCACCGGTCGAGATACGCAGTATTTT.